These 2 T cell receptor beta chains originate from one sample sequenced in a study of blood T cells in healthy people across ages (dated by TCRdb to between 2015 and 2016). The library was built by means of 5' RACE. The data were produced on an Illumina HiSeq 2500. A second 7 to 11 cycle PCR used a sample-barcoded 5' primer and a J-beta primer mix. In TCRdb, the public reads were trimmed at Q25 with fastp and aligned with MiXCR, with productive beta chains retained. A single entry per CDR3 protein holds the most common genes and DNA from its merged rows. A total of about 640,000 distinct CDR3 sequences appear in this sample, 58% of them only once. Together, the top ten hold over 30% of the sample. The specimen was blood. These receptors were taken from a man between 60 and 70 years old in good health.

CDR3 sequence: CASSEYGGQVYEQYF. CDR3 DNA: TGTGCCAGCAGTGAATATGGGGGACAGGTTTACGAGCAGTACTTC. The genes are TRBV25-1 and TRBJ2-7; the match to TRBD1 covers 8 bases. The CDR3 sequence is 15 residues long. CDR1 is MGHDK, CDR2 SYGVNS, per germline. The trim removed 0 bases at V and 4 bases at J, leaving 5 bases unmatched.

This clonotype showed up just a few times. CDR3 loop: CSAQVPGLAYEQYF. The DNA of the CDR3 is TGCAGTGCTCAGGTCCCGGGACTAGCGTACGAGCAGTACTTC. This chain links TRBV20-1 with TRBJ2-7, with TRBD2 identical over 10 bases. The junction had 8 bases not matched to a gene; V was cut back by 5 bases and J by 4 bases. This CDR3 has 14 residues. Germline assignment: CDR1 DFQATT and CDR2 SNEGSKA (reference sequence).